This TCR beta chain was recovered during a study of T cell responses to AZD1222 COVID-19 vaccine. Whole-study findings and limits: At 160-218 and 743-854, vaccine-associated CD4 TCRs were dominant, and they spanned spike. In a largely white British group with more females than males, clonal diversity was possibly underestimated. Per reports, nearly half of all spike-specific TCRs target regions that are unmutated in variants.

Notes on this clone: Its antigen remains unidentified.

The assay was immunoSEQ multiplex PCR, and TCRdb's table has in-frame clones only and misses some. The sample records approximately 150,000 clones, approximately 89% being singletons. The CDR3 covers 13 residues. V lost 5 bases, J lost 4 bases, and 11 bases lay in between. The germline V gene has CDR1 SGHAT and CDR2 FQNNGV. The genes are TRBV11-2 and TRBJ1-1; D is uncertain. This clonotype originated in an adult who received the AZD1222 COVID-19 vaccine. The specimen comprised peripheral blood, sampled 28 days after the second AZD1222 dose. The CDR3 bases are TGTGCCAGCAGCCCGCGATGGGTCACTGAAGCTTTCTTT. Protein: CASSPRWVTEAFF.